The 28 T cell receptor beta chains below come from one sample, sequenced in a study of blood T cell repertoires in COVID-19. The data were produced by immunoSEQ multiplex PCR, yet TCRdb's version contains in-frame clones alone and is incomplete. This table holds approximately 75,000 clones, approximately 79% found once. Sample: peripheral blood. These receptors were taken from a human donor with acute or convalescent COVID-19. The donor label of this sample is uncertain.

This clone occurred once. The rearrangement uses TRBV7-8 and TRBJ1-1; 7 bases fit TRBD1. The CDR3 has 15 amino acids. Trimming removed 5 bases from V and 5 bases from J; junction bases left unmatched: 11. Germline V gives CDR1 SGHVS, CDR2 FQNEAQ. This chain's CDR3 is CASSPTRQGRTEAFF. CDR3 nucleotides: TGTGCCAGCAGCCCTACCCGACAGGGTCGGACTGAAGCTTTCTTT. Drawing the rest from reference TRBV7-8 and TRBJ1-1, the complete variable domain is GAGVSQSPRYKVAKRGQDVALRCDPISGHVSLFWYQQALGQGPEFLTYFQNEAQLDKSGLPSDRFFAERPEGSVSTLKIQRTQQEDSAVYLCASSPTRQGRTEAFFGQGTRLTVV.

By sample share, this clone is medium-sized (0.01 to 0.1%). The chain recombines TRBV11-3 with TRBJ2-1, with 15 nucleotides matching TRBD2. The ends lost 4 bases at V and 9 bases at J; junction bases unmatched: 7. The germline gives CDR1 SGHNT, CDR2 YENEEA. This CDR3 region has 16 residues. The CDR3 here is CASSSGLAGGRGEQFF. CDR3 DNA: TGTGCCAGCAGCTCAGGACTAGCGGGAGGGCGCGGTGAGCAGTTCTTC.

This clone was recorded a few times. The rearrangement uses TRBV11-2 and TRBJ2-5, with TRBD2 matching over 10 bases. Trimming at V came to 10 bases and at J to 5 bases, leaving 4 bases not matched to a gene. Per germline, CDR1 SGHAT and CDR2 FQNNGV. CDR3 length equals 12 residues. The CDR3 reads CATSGGRETQYF. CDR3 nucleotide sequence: TGTGCCACTAGCGGGGGACGGGAGACCCAGTACTTC.

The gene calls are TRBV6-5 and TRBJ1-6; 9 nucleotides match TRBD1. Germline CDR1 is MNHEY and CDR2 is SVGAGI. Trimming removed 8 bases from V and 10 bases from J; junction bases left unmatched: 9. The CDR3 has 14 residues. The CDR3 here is CASLNTGGQSPLHF. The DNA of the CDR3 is TGTGCCAGCCTAAATACAGGGGGCCAATCACCCCTCCACTTT.

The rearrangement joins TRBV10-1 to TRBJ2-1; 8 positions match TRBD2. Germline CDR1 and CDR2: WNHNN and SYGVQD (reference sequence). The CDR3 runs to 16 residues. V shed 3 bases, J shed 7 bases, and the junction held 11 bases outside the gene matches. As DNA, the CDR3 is TGCGCCAGCAGTGACCCCGGGGGGGAAAAGAGGAATGAGCAGTTCTTC. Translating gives CASSDPGGEKRNEQFF.

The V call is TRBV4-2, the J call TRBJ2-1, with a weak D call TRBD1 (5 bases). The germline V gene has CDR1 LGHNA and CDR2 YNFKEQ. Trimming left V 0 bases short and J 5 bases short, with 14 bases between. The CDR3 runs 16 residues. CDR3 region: CASSQDRSGFHNEQFF. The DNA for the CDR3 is TGTGCCAGCAGCCAAGATCGGTCAGGGTTCCACAATGAGCAGTTCTTC.

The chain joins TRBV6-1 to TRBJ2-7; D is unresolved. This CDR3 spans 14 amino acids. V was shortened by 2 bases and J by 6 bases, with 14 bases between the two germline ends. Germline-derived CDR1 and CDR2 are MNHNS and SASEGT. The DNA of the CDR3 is TGTGCCAGCAGTGAAATGGGTGGGCAGTCCGAGCAGTACGTC. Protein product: CASSEMGGQSEQYV.

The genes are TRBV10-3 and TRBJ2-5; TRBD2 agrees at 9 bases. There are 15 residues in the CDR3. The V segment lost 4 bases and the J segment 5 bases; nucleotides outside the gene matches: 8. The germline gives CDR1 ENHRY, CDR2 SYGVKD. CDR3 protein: CAISAAGGPTETQYF. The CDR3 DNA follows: TGTGCCATCAGTGCGGCGGGGGGGCCAACTGAGACCCAGTACTTC.

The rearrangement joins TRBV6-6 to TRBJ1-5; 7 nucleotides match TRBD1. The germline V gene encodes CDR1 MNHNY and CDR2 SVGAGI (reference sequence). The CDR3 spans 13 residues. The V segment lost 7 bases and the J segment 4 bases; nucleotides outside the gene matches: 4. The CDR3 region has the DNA TGTGCCAGCAAAGGGACAGCAAATCAGCCCCAGCATTTT. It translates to CASKGTANQPQHF.

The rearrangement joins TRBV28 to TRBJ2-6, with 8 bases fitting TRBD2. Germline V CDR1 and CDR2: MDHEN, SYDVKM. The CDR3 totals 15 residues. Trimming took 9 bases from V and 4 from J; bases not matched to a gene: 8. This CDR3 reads CASQAGVVGANVLTF. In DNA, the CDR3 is TGTGCCAGTCAAGCGGGAGTGGTAGGGGCCAACGTCCTGACTTTC. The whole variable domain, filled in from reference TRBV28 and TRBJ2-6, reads DVKVTQSSRYLVKRTGEKVFLECVQDMDHENMFWYRQDPGLGLRLIYFSYDVKMKEKGDIPEGYSVSREKKERFSLILESASTNQTSMYLCASQAGVVGANVLTFGAGSRLTVL.

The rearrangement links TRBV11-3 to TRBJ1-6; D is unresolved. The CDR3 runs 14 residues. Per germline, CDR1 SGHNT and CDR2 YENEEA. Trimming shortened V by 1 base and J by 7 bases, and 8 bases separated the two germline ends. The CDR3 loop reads CASSLGSENSPLHF. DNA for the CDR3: TGTGCCAGCAGCTTAGGGAGTGAGAATTCACCCCTCCACTTT.

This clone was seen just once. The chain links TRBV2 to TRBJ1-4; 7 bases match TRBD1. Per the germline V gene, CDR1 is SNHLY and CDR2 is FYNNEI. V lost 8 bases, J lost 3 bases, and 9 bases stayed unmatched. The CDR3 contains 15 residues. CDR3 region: CASSSRGAANEKLFF. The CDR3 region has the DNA TGTGCCAGCTCCTCCAGGGGGGCGGCTAATGAAAAACTGTTTTTT.

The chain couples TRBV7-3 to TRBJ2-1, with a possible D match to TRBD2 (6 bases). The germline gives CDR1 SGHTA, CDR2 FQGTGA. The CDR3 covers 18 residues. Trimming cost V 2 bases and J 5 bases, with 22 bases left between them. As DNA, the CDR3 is TGTGCCAGCAGCTTATGGTCTGTGTACCGGGAGAATCACAATGAGCAGTTCTTC. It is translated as CASSLWSVYRENHNEQFF.

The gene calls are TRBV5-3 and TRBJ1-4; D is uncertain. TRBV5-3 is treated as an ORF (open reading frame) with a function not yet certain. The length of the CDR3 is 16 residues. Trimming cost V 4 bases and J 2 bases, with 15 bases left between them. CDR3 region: CARSHGLRWTNEKLFF. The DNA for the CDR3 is TGTGCCAGAAGCCATGGACTGCGGTGGACTAATGAAAAACTGTTTTTT.

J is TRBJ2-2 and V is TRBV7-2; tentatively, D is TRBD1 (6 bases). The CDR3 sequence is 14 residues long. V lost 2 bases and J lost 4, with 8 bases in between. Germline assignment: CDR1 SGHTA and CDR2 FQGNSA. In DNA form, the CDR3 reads TGTGCCAGCAGCTTATTACAGGGCACCGGGGAGCTGTTTTTT. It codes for CASSLLQGTGELFF.

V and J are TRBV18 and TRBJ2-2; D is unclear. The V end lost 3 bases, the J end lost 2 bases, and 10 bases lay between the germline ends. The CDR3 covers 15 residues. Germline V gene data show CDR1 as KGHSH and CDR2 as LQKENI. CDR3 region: CASSPDTINTGELFF. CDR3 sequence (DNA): TGTGCCAGCTCACCCGATACAATCAACACCGGGGAGCTGTTTTTT.

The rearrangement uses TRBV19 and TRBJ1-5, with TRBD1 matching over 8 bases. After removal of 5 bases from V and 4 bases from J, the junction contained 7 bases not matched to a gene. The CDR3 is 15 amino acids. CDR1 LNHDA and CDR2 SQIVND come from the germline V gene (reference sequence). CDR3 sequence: CASSDTGGGNQPQHF. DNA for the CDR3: TGTGCCAGTAGTGACACAGGGGGAGGGAATCAGCCCCAGCATTTT.

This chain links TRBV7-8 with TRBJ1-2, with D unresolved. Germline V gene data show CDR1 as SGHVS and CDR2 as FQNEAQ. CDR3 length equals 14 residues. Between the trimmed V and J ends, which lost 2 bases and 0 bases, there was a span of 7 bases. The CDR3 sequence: CASSLIDTNYGYTF. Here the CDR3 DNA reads TGTGCCAGCAGCTTAATAGACACTAACTATGGCTACACCTTC.

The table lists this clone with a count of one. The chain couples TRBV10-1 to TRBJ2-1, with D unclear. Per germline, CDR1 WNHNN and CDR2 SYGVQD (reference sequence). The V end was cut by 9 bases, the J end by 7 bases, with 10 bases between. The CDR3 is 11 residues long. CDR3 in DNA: TGCGCCAGTGGCCCGGAGAATGAGCAGTTCTTC. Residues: CASGPENEQFF.

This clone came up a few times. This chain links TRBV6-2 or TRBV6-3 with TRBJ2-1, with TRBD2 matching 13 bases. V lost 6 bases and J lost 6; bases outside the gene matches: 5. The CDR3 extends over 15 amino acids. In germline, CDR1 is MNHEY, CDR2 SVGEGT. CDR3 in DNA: TGTGCCAGCAGCCGTGGACTAGCGGGAGCCAATGAGCAGTTCTTC. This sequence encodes CASSRGLAGANEQFF.

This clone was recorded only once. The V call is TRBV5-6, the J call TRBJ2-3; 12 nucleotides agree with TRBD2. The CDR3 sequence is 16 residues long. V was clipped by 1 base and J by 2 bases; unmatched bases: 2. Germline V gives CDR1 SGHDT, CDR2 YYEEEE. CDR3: CASSLWTSGNTDTQYF. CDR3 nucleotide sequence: TGTGCCAGCAGCTTGTGGACTAGCGGGAACACAGATACGCAGTATTTT.

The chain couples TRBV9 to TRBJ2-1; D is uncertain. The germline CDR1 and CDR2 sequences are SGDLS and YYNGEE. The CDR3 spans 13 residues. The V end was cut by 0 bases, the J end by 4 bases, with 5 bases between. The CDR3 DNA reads TGTGCCAGCAGCGTAGTCTCTTACAATGAGCAGTTCTTC. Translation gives CASSVVSYNEQFF.

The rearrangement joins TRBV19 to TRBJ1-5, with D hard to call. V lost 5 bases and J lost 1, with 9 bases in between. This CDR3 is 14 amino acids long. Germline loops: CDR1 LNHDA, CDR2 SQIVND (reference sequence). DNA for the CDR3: TGTGCCAGTAGTCTCCAGCGAAGCAATCAGCCCCAGCATTTT. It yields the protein CASSLQRSNQPQHF.

The DNA for the CDR3 is TGTGCCAGCAAACTCCAGCGGCAAACCTACGAGCAGTACTTC. It yields the protein CASKLQRQTYEQYF. V and J are TRBV5-6 and TRBJ2-7, with a possible D match to TRBD2 (5 bases). V shed 6 bases and J shed 2 bases, with 15 bases lying between them. Germline V gene data show CDR1 as SGHDT and CDR2 as YYEEEE. The CDR3 totals 14 residues. Filled out from reference TRBV5-6 and TRBJ2-7, the complete variable domain reads DAGVTQSPTHLIKTRGQQVTLRCSPKSGHDTVSWYQQALGQGPQFIFQYYEEEERQRGNFPDRFSGHQFPNYSSELNVNALLLGDSALYLCASKLQRQTYEQYFGPGTRLTVT.

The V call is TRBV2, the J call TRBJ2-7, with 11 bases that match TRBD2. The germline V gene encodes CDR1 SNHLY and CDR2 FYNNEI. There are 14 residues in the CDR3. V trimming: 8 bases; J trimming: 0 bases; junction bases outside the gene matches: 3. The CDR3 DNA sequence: TGTGCCAGCTTCGGGACTAGCGGCTCCTACGAGCAGTACTTC. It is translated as CASFGTSGSYEQYF.

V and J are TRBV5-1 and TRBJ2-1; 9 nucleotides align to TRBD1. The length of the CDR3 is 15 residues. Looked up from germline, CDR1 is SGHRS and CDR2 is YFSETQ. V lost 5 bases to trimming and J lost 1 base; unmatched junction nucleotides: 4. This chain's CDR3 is CASSKDRGSYNEQFF. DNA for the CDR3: TGCGCCAGCAGTAAGGACAGGGGATCCTACAATGAGCAGTTCTTC.

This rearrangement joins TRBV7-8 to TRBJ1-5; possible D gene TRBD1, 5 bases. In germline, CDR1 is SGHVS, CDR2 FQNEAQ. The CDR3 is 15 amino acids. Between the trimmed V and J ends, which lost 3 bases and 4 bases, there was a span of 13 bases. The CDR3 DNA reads TGTGCCAGCAGCTTCCGGGACTCCTATAATCAGCCCCAGCATTTT. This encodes CASSFRDSYNQPQHF.

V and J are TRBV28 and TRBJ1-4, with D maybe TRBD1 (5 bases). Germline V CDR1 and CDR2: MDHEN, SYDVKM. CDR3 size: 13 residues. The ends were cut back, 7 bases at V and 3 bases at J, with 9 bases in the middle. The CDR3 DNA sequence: TGTGCCAGCATTGGGGGGTCTAATGAAAAACTGTTTTTT. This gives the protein CASIGGSNEKLFF. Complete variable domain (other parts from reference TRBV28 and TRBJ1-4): DVKVTQSSRYLVKRTGEKVFLECVQDMDHENMFWYRQDPGLGLRLIYFSYDVKMKEKGDIPEGYSVSREKKERFSLILESASTNQTSMYLCASIGGSNEKLFFGSGTQLSVL.